What follows are 16 T cell receptor beta chains derived from one specimen sequenced in a study of breast tumors, draining lymph nodes, adjacent tissues. TCRdb reanalysed the multiplex PCR reads using MiXCR and keeps one entry per CDR3 protein. The table lists about 180,000 distinct CDR3 sequences, approximately 33% of them singletons. Breast cancer patients provided tissue from their axillary draining lymph nodes. The sequenced sample consisted of axillary lymph node tissue. These receptor sequences come from a female donor with breast cancer. Some clones in this sample may be carry-over from other donors' samples.

The V gene is TRBV27, the J gene TRBJ2-5; D is unresolved. The V gene lost 10 bases and the J gene lost 2 bases, with 26 bases spanning the gap. This CDR3 is built from 17 residues. The germline V gene has CDR1 MNHEY and CDR2 SMNVEV (reference sequence). CDR3 DNA: TGTGCCATCCCTGCCTATAGGTATTATCTCCCTCAAGAGACCCAGTACTTC. Protein sequence: CAIPAYRYYLPQETQYF.

This clonotype occurred many times. The CDR3 spells CASSHRTDYEQYF. DNA of the CDR3: TGTGCCAGCAGCCATCGGACGGACTACGAGCAGTACTTC. The chain links TRBV11-3 to TRBJ2-7; D is ambiguous. This CDR3 spans 13 amino acids. CDR1 is SGHNT and CDR2 is YENEEA in the germline V gene. Trimming removed 5 bases at V and 3 bases at J, with 11 bases between.

This clonotype was observed a few times. The genes are TRBV6-1 and TRBJ2-3, with a weak D call TRBD2 (6 bases). Trimming stripped 3 bases from V and 0 bases from J, with 10 bases between. Germline CDR1 and CDR2: MNHNS and SASEGT. The CDR3 totals 15 residues. Written as DNA, the CDR3 is TGTGCCAGCAGTGAGCGAGGGACTAGCACAGATACGCAGTATTTT. Protein: CASSERGTSTDTQYF.

Of note for this clonotype: Its ends do not fully match the called genes, so a read error is possible. This sequence joins TRBV6-5 and TRBJ1-2; TRBD1 might be the D (5 bases). The CDR3 consists of 14 residues. The germline CDR1 and CDR2 sequences are MNHEY and SVGAGI. This chain's CDR3 is CASSSWGADYDYTF. In DNA form, the CDR3 reads TGTGCCAGCAGCTCTTGGGGCGCGGACTATGACTACACCTTC.

This clonotype was detected only a few times. The rearrangement joins TRBV11-2 to TRBJ2-4; D may be TRBD1 (5 bases). Germline lookup yields CDR1 SGHAT and CDR2 FQNNGV. V shed 5 bases and J shed 2 bases, with 13 bases lying between them. The CDR3 contains 15 residues. This CDR3 is CASSPPVGPKNIQYF. The CDR3 DNA reads TGTGCCAGCAGCCCACCGGTGGGGCCCAAAAACATTCAGTACTTC.

A remark on this clonotype: A much larger clone differs from this one at a single base, so this may be a read error. The chain joins TRBV7-9 to TRBJ2-2, with TRBD2 matching over 11 bases. The CDR3 is made up of 13 amino acids. Per the germline V gene, CDR1 is SEHNR and CDR2 is FQNEAQ (reference sequence). CDR3 DNA: TGTGCCAGTAGCGGGGGGGCCACCGGGGAGCTGCTTTTT. This translates into CASSGGATGELLF.

This clonotype was counted once. Given a much more abundant clone one base away, this may be a read error. V and J are TRBV11-2 and TRBJ2-1; D is undetermined. This CDR3 contains 10 residues. CDR1 SGHAT and CDR2 FQNNGV come from the germline V gene. In DNA, the CDR3 is TGTGCCAGCAGCCTAAATGAGCAGTCCTTC. Protein product: CASSLNEQSF.

On this clonotype itself: This clone may be a read error of a much larger clone one base away. The chain recombines TRBV9 with TRBJ2-7, with 8 bases fitting TRBD2. V was clipped by 3 bases and J by 6 bases; unmatched bases: 17. Germline V CDR1 and CDR2: SGDLS, YYNGEE. This CDR3 contains 17 residues. The CDR3 DNA reads TGTGCCAGCAGCGCGGGGGGGGGACCCCGGATCGGGACCGAGCAGTACTTC. This translates into CASSAGGGPRIGTEQYF.

The chain couples TRBV6-4 to TRBJ2-6; D gene uncertain. V was trimmed by 8 bases and J by 16 bases, leaving 6 bases between them. The CDR3 covers 8 residues. Looked up from germline, CDR1 is MRHNA and CDR2 is SNTAGT. This CDR3 is CASERLTF. CDR3 nucleotide sequence: TGTGCCAGCGAAAGACTGACTTTC.

Of note for this clonotype: The junction differs from germline at one of its ends, possibly a read error. This chain joins TRBV2 and TRBJ2-2; the match to TRBD1 covers 9 bases. CDR1 is SNHLY, CDR2 FYNNEI, per germline. The CDR3 covers 15 residues. Here the CDR3 DNA reads TGTGCCAGCATGGCCAGGACAGGGGACACCGGGGAGCTGCTTTTT. The encoded protein is CASMARTGDTGELLF.

This clonotype was detected only a few times. The rearrangement links TRBV20-1 to TRBJ1-1; possibly TRBD1 for D (5 bases). CDR1 is DFQATT, CDR2 SNEGSKA, per germline (reference sequence). V lost 0 bases and J 6 bases, leaving 14 bases between the germline ends. The CDR3 has 14 residues. The CDR3 DNA reads as TGCAGTGCTAGAGATTGGGCCGGGGGGGCTGAAGCTTTCTTT. Residues: CSARDWAGGAEAFF.

This clonotype was observed many times. The chain's CDR3 is CASRTTKGQRDSYGYTF. In DNA form, the CDR3 reads TGTGCCAGCAGAACGACGAAAGGACAGCGGGACTCCTATGGCTACACCTTC. The chain is built from TRBV27 and TRBJ1-2; tentative D call: TRBD1 (6 bases). V shed 6 bases and J shed 4 bases, with 24 bases lying between them. The CDR3 runs 17 residues. Per germline, CDR1 MNHEY and CDR2 SMNVEV (reference sequence).

As for this clonotype: One base away lies a much larger clone, so this may be a sequencing read error. The CDR3 sequence: CASSQDVTGMRWYGYAF. For the CDR3, the DNA is TGTGCCAGCAGTCAGGACGTCACAGGGATGCGATGGTATGGCTACGCCTTC. The V and J genes are TRBV6-6 and TRBJ1-2; TRBD1 might be the D (6 bases). Germline CDR1 MNHNY, CDR2 SVGAGI (reference sequence). CDR3 size: 17 residues.

As for this clonotype: The germline gene is not matched at one end of the junction; a read error may be the cause. V gene TRBV7-7 combines with J gene TRBJ1-4; D call uncertain. CDR1 is SSHAT, CDR2 FNYEAQ, per germline (reference sequence). The CDR3 length is 15 residues. CDR3 protein: CASSLAQEPNEKLVF. The CDR3 coding sequence is TGTGCTAGCAGTTTAGCGCAGGAACCTAACGAAAAACTGGTTTTT. The whole variable domain, filled in from reference TRBV7-7 and TRBJ1-4, reads GAGVSQSPRYKVTKRGQDVTLRCDPISSHATLYWYQQALGQGPEFLTYFNYEAQPDKSGLPSDRFSAERPEGSISTLTIQRTEQRDSAMYRCASSLAQEPNEKLVFGSGTQLSVL.

Points on this clonotype: With a much larger clone just one base away, this may be a read error. The V and J genes are TRBV5-4 and TRBJ2-1; 7 bases are a match to TRBD2. The germline CDR1 and CDR2 sequences are SGHNT and YYREEE (reference sequence). The CDR3 sequence is 14 residues long. J gave up 6 bases and V 0 bases, and 3 bases lay outside the gene matches. CDR3 DNA: TGTGCCAGCAGCTTGGCGGGGGGTTTCAATGAGCAGTTCTTC. Amino acid sequence: CASSLAGGFNEQFF.

This clonotype was found many times. DNA for the CDR3: TGTGCCAGCAGCCAGGGTCCGGGGGGGGCGTGGGACGAGCAGTACTTC. Protein product: CASSQGPGGAWDEQYF. This chain uses TRBV5-6 with TRBJ2-7, with TRBD2 matching over 8 bases. Germline values: CDR1 SGHDT, CDR2 YYEEEE. Trimming cost V 4 bases and J 5 bases; bases outside gene matches: 14. CDR3 length: 16 residues.